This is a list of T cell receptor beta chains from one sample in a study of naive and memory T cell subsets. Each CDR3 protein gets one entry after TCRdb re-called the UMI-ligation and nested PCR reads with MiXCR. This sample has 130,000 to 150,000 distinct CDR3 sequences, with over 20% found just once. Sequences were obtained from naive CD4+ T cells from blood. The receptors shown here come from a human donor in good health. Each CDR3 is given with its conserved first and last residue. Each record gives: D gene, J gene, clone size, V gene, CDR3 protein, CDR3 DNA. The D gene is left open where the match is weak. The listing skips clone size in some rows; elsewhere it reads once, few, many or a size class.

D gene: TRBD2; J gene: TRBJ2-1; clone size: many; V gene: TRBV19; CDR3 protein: CASSITRPLAGGYNEQFF; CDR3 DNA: TGTGCCAGTAGTATAACCCGGCCTCTAGCGGGAGGGTACAATGAGCAGTTCTTC
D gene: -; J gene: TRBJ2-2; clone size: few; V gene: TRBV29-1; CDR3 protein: CSGARTGELFF; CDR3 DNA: TGCAGCGGGGCCCGGACCGGGGAGCTGTTTTTT
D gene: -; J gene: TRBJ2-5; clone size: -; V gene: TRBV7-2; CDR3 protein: CASSSGLQETQYF; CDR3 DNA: TGTGCCAGCAGCTCTGGGCTGCAAGAGACCCAGTACTTC
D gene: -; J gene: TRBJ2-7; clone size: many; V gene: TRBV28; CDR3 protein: CASSSPAARRAHYEQYF; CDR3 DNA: TGTGCCAGCAGTTCCCCCGCGGCCAGGAGGGCCCACTACGAGCAGTACTTC
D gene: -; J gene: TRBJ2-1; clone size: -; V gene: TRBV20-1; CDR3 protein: CSAREGGGYMNEQFF; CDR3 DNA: TGCAGTGCTAGAGAGGGAGGGGGGTACATGAATGAGCAGTTCTTC
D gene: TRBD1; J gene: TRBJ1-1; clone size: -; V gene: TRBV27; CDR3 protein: CASTTLTGGLGNTEAFF; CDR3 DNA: TGTGCCAGCACCACCCTGACAGGGGGTTTAGGAAACACTGAAGCTTTCTTT
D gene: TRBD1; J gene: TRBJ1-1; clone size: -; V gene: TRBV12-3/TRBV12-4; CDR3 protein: CASRQLGGGPREAFF; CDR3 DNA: TGTGCCAGCAGGCAACTAGGGGGCGGGCCGAGGGAAGCTTTCTTT
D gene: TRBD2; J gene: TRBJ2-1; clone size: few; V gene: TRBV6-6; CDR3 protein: CASSYTSGRGGEQFF; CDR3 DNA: TGTGCCAGCAGTTACACTAGCGGGAGAGGAGGTGAGCAGTTCTTC
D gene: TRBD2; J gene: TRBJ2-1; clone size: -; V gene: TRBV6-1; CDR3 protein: CASRELSSGYYNEQFF; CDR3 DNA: TGTGCCAGCAGAGAGCTTTCTAGCGGGTACTACAATGAGCAGTTCTTC
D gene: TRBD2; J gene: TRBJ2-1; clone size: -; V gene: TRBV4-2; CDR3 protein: CASSQVIAGGRDNEQFF; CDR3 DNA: TGTGCCAGCAGCCAAGTTATAGCGGGAGGGAGGGACAATGAGCAGTTCTTC
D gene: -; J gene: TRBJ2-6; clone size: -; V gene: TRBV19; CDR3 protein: CASSMSRDRGANVLTF; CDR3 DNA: TGTGCCAGTAGTATGTCTAGGGATCGTGGGGCCAACGTCCTGACTTTC
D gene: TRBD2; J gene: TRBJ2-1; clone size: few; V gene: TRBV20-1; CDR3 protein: CSARLAGGSSYNEQFF; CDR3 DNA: TGCAGTGCTAGACTAGCGGGAGGGAGCTCCTACAATGAGCAGTTCTTC
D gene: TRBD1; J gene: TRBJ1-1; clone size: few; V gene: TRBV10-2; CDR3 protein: CASKRQGAGLNTEAFF; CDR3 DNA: TGCGCCAGCAAAAGACAGGGGGCCGGTCTAAACACTGAAGCTTTCTTT
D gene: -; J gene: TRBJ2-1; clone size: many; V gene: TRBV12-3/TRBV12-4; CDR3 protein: CASSLGPYNEQFF; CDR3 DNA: TGTGCCAGCAGTTTAGGGCCCTACAATGAGCAGTTCTTC
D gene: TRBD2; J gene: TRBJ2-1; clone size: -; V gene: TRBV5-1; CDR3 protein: CASSPPSGYYNEQFF; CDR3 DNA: TGCGCCAGCAGCCCCCCTAGCGGGTACTACAATGAGCAGTTCTTC
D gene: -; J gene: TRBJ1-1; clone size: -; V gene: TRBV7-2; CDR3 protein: CASYDGIGVNTEAFF; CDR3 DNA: TGTGCCAGCTACGACGGAATTGGGGTGAACACTGAAGCTTTCTTT
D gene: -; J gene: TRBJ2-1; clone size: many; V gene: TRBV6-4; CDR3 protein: CASSVEGFYNEQFF; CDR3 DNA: TGTGCCAGCAGTGTGGAAGGATTCTACAATGAGCAGTTCTTC
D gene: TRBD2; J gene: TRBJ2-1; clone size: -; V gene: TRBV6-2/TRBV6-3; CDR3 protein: CASRPVEGTSRIYEQFF; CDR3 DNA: TGTGCCAGCAGACCCGTAGAAGGGACTAGCCGTATTTATGAGCAGTTCTTC
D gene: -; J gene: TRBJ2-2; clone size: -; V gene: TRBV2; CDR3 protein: CASSEARGTGELFF; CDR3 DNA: TGTGCCAGCAGTGAAGCGAGGGGAACCGGGGAGCTGTTTTTT
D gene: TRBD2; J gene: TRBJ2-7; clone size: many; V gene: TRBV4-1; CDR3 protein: CASSQVTSDEQYF; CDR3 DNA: TGCGCCAGCAGCCAAGTCACTAGCGACGAGCAGTACTTC
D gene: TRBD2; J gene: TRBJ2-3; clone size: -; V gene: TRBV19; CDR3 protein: CASSGRGSGVADTQYF; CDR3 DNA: TGTGCCAGTAGTGGCCGGGGAAGCGGGGTAGCAGATACGCAGTATTTT
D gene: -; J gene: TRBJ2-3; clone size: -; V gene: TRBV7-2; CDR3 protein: CASSAQTGDGSDTQYF; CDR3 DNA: TGTGCCAGCAGCGCCCAGACGGGAGACGGGTCAGATACGCAGTATTTT
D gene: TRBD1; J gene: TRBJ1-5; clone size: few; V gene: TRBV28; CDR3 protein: CASSFRPQGAGNQPQHF; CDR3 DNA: TGTGCCAGCAGTTTCCGTCCGCAGGGGGCAGGGAATCAGCCCCAGCATTTT